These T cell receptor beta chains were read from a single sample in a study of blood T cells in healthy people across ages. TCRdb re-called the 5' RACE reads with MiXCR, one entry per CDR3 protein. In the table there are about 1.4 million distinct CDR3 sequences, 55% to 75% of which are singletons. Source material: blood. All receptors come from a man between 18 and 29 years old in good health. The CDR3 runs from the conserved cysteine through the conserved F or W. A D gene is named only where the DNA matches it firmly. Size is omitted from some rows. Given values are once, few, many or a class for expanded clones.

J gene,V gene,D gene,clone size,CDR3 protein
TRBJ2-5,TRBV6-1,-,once,CASSEAPRRGETQYF
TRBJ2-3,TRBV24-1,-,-,CATSGASSVWDTSPDTQYF
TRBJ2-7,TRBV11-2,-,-,CASSAPLFYEQYF
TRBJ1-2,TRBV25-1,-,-,CASMGSGWGYTF
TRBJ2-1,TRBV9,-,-,CASSVKGTGEQFF
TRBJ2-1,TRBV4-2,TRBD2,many,CASSPRAGLNEQFF
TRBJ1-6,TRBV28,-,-,CASSLRASNNSPLHF
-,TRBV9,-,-,CASSVGDGAYEQYF
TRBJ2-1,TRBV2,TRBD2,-,CASGRLAGLNEQFF
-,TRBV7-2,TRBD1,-,CASSGDSTRYEQYF
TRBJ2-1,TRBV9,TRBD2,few,CASSVAGSGGAMVFEQFF
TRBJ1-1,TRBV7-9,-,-,CASSLVGAGNTEAFF
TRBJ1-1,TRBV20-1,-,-,CSARGRGGGRNTEAFF
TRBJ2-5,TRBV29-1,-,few,CSVETGQETQYF
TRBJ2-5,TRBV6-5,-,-,CASSYRFRETQYF
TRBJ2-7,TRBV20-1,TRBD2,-,CSATKAGGRSNEQYF
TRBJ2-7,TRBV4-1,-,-,CASSQDAGLSYEQYF
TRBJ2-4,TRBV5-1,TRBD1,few,CASSLVVGQGANIQYF
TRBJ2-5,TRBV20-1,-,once,CSTTGAYQETQYF
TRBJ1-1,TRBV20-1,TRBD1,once,CSARGTRDREMNTEAFF
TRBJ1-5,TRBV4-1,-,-,CASSQDGRGKQPQHF
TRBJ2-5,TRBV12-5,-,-,CASGPQETQYF
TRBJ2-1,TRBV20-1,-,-,CSAPSTSGPAYNEQFF
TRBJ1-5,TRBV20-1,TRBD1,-,CSDSGQGRLGNQPQHF
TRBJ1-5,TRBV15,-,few,CATSRGMGLGQPQHF
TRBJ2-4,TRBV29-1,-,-,CSAVLVRGVQYF
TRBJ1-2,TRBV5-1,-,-,CARDSIRSYGYTF
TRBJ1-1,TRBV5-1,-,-,CASSWFGVGEAFF
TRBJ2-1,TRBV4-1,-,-,CASSKLQSHVEFF
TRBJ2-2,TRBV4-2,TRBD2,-,CASSHLRGAPTGELFF
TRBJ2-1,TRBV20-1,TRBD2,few,CSASGTSGDNEQFF
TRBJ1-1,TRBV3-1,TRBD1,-,CASSGGQSYTEAFF
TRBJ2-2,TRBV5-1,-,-,CASSLLPSTGELFF
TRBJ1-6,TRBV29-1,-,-,CSVGWDPGSPLHF
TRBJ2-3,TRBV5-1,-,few,CASSLASGTNTDTQYF
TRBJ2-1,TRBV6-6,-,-,CASSYRQNEQFF
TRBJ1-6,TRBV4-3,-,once,CASSLILQGSNSPLHF
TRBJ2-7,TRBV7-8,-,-,CASSLTVGSYEQYF
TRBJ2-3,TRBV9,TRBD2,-,CASSALAGGSTDTQYF
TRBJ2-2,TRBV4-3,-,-,CASSQDRFPGELFF
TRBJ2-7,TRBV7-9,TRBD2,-,CASSRRGANYEQYF
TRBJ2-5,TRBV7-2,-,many,CASSLTGTQETQYF